Below are 13 T cell receptor beta chains sequenced from a single sample in a study of technical replicates of blood from a handful of donors. Profiled with immunoSEQ multiplex PCR; TCRdb holds only in-frame clones, not every one. This sample has some 83,000 clones; more than 90% occur once, and the top ten carry 0.25%. Source material: T cells isolated from PBMCs. These receptors were collected from a human donor in good health.

J is TRBJ2-5 and V is TRBV14; D is ambiguous. Per germline, CDR1 SGHDN and CDR2 FVKESK. V dropped 4 bases and J dropped 0 bases, with 12 bases sitting between them. The length of the CDR3 is 15 residues. This CDR3 is CASSPPHGYQETQYF. CDR3 sequence (DNA): TGTGCCAGCAGCCCACCACACGGGTACCAAGAGACCCAGTACTTC.

The J gene is TRBJ2-1, the V gene TRBV7-2; tentatively, D is TRBD1 (6 bases). The V gene's germline CDR1 is SGHTA and CDR2 FQGNSA. There are 14 residues in the CDR3. Trimming removed 5 bases from V and 4 bases from J, with 12 bases in between. The CDR3 nucleotides are TGTGCCAGCAGCAATAAACAGGGTTACAATGAGCAGTTCTTC. Its protein product is CASSNKQGYNEQFF. The full variable domain, in which reference TRBV7-2 and TRBJ2-1 provide the parts outside the CDR3, is GAGVSQSPSNKVTEKGKDVELRCDPISGHTALYWYRQSLGQGLEFLIYFQGNSAPDKSGLPSDRFSAERTGGSVSTLTIQRTQQEDSAVYLCASSNKQGYNEQFFGPGTRLTVL.

In this sample, this clone turned up a few times. The J gene is TRBJ1-1, the V gene TRBV11-1; 9 bases are a match to TRBD1. Looked up from germline, CDR1 is SGHAT and CDR2 is FQDESV (reference sequence). CDR3 length: 18 amino acids. With V trimmed by 8 bases and J by 3 bases, 19 bases remained unmatched. CDR3: CASAFQFQGTGRDTEAFF. The CDR3 DNA reads as TGTGCCAGCGCCTTCCAATTTCAAGGGACAGGGAGGGACACTGAAGCTTTCTTT.

The rearrangement joins TRBV9 to TRBJ2-3; 9 nucleotides agree with TRBD2. V dropped 3 bases and J dropped 3; count of bases not matched to a gene: 5. This CDR3 has 15 amino acids. Germline loops: CDR1 SGDLS, CDR2 YYNGEE. CDR3 region: CASSDRTSDTDTQYF. The CDR3 DNA sequence: TGTGCCAGCAGCGATCGGACTAGCGATACAGATACGCAGTATTTT.

V usage is TRBV6-6 and J usage is TRBJ1-2; TRBD1 is a possible D gene (5 bases). This CDR3 has 13 amino acids. Germline V gene lookup returns CDR1 MNHNY and CDR2 SVGAGI (reference sequence). Trimming pared 4 bases from V and 2 bases from J, leaving 8 bases between. In DNA, the CDR3 is TGTGCCAGCAGTTTCGACAGAAACTATGGCTACACCTTC. Protein sequence: CASSFDRNYGYTF.

The chain couples TRBV11-2 to TRBJ2-3; tentative D call: TRBD1 (6 bases). The germline gives CDR1 SGHAT, CDR2 FQNNGV. This CDR3 is built from 16 residues. V lost 5 bases and J lost 0, with 15 bases in between. CDR3: CASSPGEKRSTDTQYF. The CDR3 nucleotides read TGTGCCAGCAGCCCAGGGGAGAAGAGGAGCACAGATACGCAGTATTTT.

The count of this clone is one. V is TRBV5-8 and J is TRBJ1-1, with 9 positions matching TRBD1. The length of the CDR3 is 14 residues. Unmatched junction bases numbered 5, after V lost 2 bases and J lost 6 bases. Germline CDR1 reads SGHTS; CDR2 reads YDEGEE. The CDR3 protein is CASSFRDRVPEAFF. CDR3 sequence (DNA): TGTGCCAGCAGCTTTAGGGACAGGGTCCCTGAAGCTTTCTTT.

The gene calls are TRBV4-2 and TRBJ2-1, with 7 bases aligning to TRBD1. Germline CDR1 and CDR2: LGHNA and YNFKEQ. The CDR3 sequence is 12 residues long. With V trimmed by 4 bases and J by 9 bases, 3 bases remained unmatched. CDR3 bases: TGTGCCAGCAGCCTCACAGGGGCTGAGCAGTTCTTC. Encoded protein: CASSLTGAEQFF.

The CDR3 DNA follows: TGTGCCAGCAGCTTAGTCAGGGGGCGACGGAATGAGCAGTTCTTC. Protein product: CASSLVRGRRNEQFF. The rearrangement links TRBV11-2 to TRBJ2-1, with 8 nucleotides matching TRBD1. Germline-derived CDR1 and CDR2 are SGHAT and FQNNGV. The CDR3 length is 15 residues. Trimming removed 1 base from V and 7 bases from J; junction bases left unmatched: 6. Full variable domain (outside the CDR3, taken from reference TRBV11-2 and TRBJ2-1): EAGVAQSPRYKIIEKRQSVAFWCNPISGHATLYWYQQILGQGPKLLIQFQNNGVVDDSQLPKDRFSAERLKGVDSTLKIQPAKLEDSAVYLCASSLVRGRRNEQFFGPGTRLTVL.

The rearrangement joins TRBV7-9 to TRBJ2-5, with 7 bases that match TRBD2. V trimming: 1 base; J trimming: 1 base; junction bases outside the gene matches: 6. Germline-derived CDR1 and CDR2 are SEHNR and FQNEAQ (reference sequence). CDR3 length: 16 amino acids. The CDR3 DNA reads as TGTGCCAGCAGCTTAGGAGGCAGCGGGACCCAAGAGACCCAGTACTTC. Protein product: CASSLGGSGTQETQYF.

J is TRBJ2-7 and V is TRBV30; D possibly corresponds to TRBD2 (7 bases). CDR3 length equals 13 residues. With 0 bases removed from V and 4 bases from J, the gap between germline ends came to 10 bases. Germline V gene sequence: CDR1 GTSNPN, CDR2 SVGIG (reference sequence). CDR3 nucleotide sequence: TGTGCCTGGAGTGTCCGGGGGGCTTACGAGCAGTACTTC. This encodes CAWSVRGAYEQYF.

The chain links TRBV18 to TRBJ2-2, with D possibly TRBD1 on 6 matching bases. The CDR3 consists of 16 residues. The germline CDR1 and CDR2 sequences are KGHSH and LQKENI. Trimming removed 2 bases at V and 3 bases at J, with 13 bases between. CDR3 loop: CASSPSGVYDTGELFF. The CDR3 bases are TGTGCCAGCTCACCATCAGGGGTTTATGACACCGGGGAGCTGTTTTTT.

V is TRBV28 and J is TRBJ1-1; D gene unclear. V was pared by 5 bases and J by 6 bases, with 16 bases between. The CDR3 spans 14 residues. Germline V gives CDR1 MDHEN, CDR2 SYDVKM. The CDR3 DNA reads as TGTGCCAGCAGTCTAGCGCCCCGTCTTGCTGAAGCTTTCTTT. Translating it yields CASSLAPRLAEAFF.